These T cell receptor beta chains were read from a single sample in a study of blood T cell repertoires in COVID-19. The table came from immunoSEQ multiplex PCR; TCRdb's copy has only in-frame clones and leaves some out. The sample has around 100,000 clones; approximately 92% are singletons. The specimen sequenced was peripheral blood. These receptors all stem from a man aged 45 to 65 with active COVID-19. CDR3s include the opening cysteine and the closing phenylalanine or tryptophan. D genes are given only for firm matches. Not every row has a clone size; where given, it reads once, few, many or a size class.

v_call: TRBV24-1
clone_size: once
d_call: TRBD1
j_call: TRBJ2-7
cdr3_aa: CATSDTPRTGGSNYEQYF
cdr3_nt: TGTGCCACCAGTGATACCCCCCGGACAGGCGGATCAAACTACGAGCAGTACTTC

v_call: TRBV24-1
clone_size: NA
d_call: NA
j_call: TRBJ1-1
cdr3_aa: CATSDFLGGGTEAFF
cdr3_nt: TGTGCCACCAGTGATTTTTTGGGAGGGGGCACTGAAGCTTTCTTT

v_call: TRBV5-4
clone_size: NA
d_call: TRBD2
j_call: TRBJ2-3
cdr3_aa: CASSDRTSGSSTDTQYF
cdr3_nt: TGTGCCAGCAGCGATCGGACTAGCGGGAGTAGCACAGATACGCAGTATTTT

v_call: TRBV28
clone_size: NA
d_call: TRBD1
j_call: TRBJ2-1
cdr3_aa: CASSLDRGAYNEQFF
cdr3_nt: TGTGCCAGCAGCCTAGACAGGGGAGCTTACAATGAGCAGTTCTTC

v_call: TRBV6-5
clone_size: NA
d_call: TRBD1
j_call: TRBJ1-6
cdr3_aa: CASSYGTGRDSPLHF
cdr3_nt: TGTGCCAGCAGTTACGGGACAGGGAGAGATTCACCCCTCCACTTT

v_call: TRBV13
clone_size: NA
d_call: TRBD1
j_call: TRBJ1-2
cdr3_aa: CASSFYNRGDGYTF
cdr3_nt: TGTGCCAGCAGCTTTTACAACAGGGGGGACGGCTACACCTTC

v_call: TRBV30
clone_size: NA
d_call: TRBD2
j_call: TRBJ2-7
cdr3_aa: CAWSVTSPTYEQYF
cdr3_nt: TGTGCCTGGAGTGTGACTAGCCCTACCTACGAGCAGTACTTC

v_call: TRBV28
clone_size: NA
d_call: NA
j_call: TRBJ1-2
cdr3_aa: CASSLWGEGYGYTF
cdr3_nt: TGTGCCAGCAGTTTATGGGGAGAAGGGTATGGCTACACCTTC

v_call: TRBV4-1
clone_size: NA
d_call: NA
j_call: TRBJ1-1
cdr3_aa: CASSRGGTEAFF
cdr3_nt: TGCGCCAGCAGCAGGGGGGGCACTGAAGCTTTCTTT

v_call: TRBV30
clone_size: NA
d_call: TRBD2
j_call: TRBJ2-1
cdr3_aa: CACGLADPPQYNEQFF
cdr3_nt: TGTGCCTGCGGACTAGCGGACCCGCCCCAATACAATGAGCAGTTCTTC

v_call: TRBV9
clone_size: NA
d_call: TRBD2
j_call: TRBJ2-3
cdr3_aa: CASSLGLAGGTDTQYF
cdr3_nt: TGTGCCAGCAGCCTTGGACTAGCGGGAGGGACAGATACGCAGTATTTT

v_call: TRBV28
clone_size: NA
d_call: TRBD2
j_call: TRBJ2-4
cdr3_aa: CASSRTSGSIQYF
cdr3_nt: TGTGCCAGCAGTCGGACTAGCGGGAGCATTCAGTACTTC

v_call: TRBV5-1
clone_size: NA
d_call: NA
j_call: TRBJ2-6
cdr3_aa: CASSSSGAGANVLTF
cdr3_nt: TGCGCCAGCAGCTCTTCAGGGGCTGGGGCCAACGTCCTGACTTTC

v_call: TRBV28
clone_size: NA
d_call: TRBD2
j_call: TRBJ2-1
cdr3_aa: CASGGTTGSYNEQFF
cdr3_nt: TGTGCCAGTGGGGGGACTACCGGCTCCTACAATGAGCAGTTCTTC

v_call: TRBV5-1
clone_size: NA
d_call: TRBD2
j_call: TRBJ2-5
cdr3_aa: CASSPSLGLAGRRGETQYF
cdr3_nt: TGCGCCAGCAGCCCTTCGCTAGGACTAGCGGGACGGAGAGGGGAGACCCAGTACTTC